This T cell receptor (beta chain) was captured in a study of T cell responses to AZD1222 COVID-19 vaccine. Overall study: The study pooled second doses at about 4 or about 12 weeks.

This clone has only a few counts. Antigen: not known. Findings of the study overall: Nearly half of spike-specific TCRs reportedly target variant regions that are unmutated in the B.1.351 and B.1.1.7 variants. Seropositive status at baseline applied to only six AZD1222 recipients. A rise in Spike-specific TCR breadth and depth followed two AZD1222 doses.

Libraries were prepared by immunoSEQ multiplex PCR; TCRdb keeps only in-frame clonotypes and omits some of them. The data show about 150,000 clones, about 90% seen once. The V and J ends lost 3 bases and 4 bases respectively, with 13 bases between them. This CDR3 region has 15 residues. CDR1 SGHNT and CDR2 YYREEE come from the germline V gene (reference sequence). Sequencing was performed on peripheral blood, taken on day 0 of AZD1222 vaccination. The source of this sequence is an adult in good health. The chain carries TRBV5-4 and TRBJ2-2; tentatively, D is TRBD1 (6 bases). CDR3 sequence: CASSSVSRGTGELFF. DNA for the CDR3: TGTGCCAGCAGCTCGGTTTCCAGGGGCACCGGGGAGCTGTTTTTT. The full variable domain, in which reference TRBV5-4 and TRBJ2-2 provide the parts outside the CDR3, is ETGVTQSPTHLIKTRGQQVTLRCSSQSGHNTVSWYQQALGQGPQFIFQYYREEENGRGNFPPRFSGLQFPNYSSELNVNALELDDSALYLCASSSVSRGTGELFFGEGSRLTVL.